The clone carrying this TCR beta chain has only one observation. Its antigen is not identified. This specimen belongs to a study of T cell responses to AZD1222 COVID-19 vaccine. From germline, CDR1 is SGHTA and CDR2 FQGNSA. With 4 bases clipped from V and 6 bases from J, the junction kept 7 bases outside the gene matches. The CDR3 spans 14 residues. TCRdb keeps only in-frame clones here, not all; method: immunoSEQ multiplex PCR. Seen here are around 100,000 clones, about 93% observed once, and the top ten hold approximately 4.7%. Points from the study as a whole: Unmutated regions of variants are reportedly targeted by nearly half of spike-specific TCRs. All repertoire sampling was performed exclusively after the peak T cell response.

The sequence came from an adult in good health. Material: peripheral blood, obtained on day 0 of AZD1222 vaccination. The chain links TRBV7-2 to TRBJ2-5; 8 bases match TRBD2. The CDR3 DNA reads as TGTGCCAGCAGCTATGGACTAGCTGTAAAGACCCAGTACTTC. Protein product: CASSYGLAVKTQYF.